This TCR beta chain was identified during a study of T cell clonotyping in hematopoietic cell transplantation. Study-level background: Pretransplant recipient samples were taken after cytoreduction.

The CDR3 covers 13 residues. Trimming left V 5 bases short and J 6 bases short, with 13 bases between. CDR1 MNHNY and CDR2 SVGAGI come from the germline V gene (reference sequence). Clones were read by immunoSEQ multiplex PCR, and TCRdb kept only the in-frame ones, dropping some. The data show roughly 30,000 clones, roughly 84% seen once. This clone showed up just once. Time point given: recipient sample about 28 days before transplant, after cytoreduction. This sequence was found in a middle-aged man with acute myeloid leukemia. Some clones in this sample may be carry-over from other donors' samples. The sequencing here drew on peripheral blood mononuclear cells, taken before stem cell transplant. The chain recombines TRBV6-6 with TRBJ1-2; D is possibly TRBD1 (5 bases). CDR3 sequence: CASSRGTGDGYTF. Written as DNA, the CDR3 is TGTGCCAGCAGTCGGGGGACGGGAGATGGCTACACCTTC.